The present T cell receptor beta chain was sequenced within a study of T cell responses to AZD1222 COVID-19 vaccine. Points from the study as a whole: Reportedly, close to half of spike-specific TCRs are directed against unmutated variant regions. Following two doses of AZD1222, Spike-specific TCR breadth and depth rose. Clonal diversity was possibly underestimated, and the donors were mostly white British, with more females.

Sequencing was performed with immunoSEQ multiplex PCR; in TCRdb, only in-frame clones are kept and a portion is missing. Among approximately 72,000 clones listed, nearly 90% were seen once. This CDR3 is 13 amino acids long. Trimming removed 4 bases at V and 7 bases at J, with 11 bases between. Germline CDR1 reads SGHAT; CDR2 reads FQNNGV. Of note for this clone: What it binds is unknown.

The chain couples TRBV11-2 to TRBJ2-1; no definite D call. The sequencing here drew on peripheral blood, taken 28 days after the second AZD1222 dose. The clonotype was recovered from an adult who received the AZD1222 COVID-19 vaccine. Here the CDR3 reads CASSSPPDNEQFF. In DNA form, the CDR3 reads TGTGCCAGCAGCTCCCCGCCAGATAATGAGCAGTTCTTC.